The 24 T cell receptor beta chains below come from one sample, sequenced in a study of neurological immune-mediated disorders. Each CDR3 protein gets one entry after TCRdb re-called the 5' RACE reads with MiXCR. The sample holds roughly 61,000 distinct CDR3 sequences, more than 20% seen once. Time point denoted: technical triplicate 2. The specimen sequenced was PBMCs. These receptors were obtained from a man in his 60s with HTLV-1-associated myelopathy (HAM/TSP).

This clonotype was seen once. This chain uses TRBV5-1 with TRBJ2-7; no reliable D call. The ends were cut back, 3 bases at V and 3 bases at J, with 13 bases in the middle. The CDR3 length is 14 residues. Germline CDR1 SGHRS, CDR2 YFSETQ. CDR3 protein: CASSYTYLYYEQYF. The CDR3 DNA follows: TGCGCCAGCAGCTATACATACTTATACTACGAGCAGTACTTC.

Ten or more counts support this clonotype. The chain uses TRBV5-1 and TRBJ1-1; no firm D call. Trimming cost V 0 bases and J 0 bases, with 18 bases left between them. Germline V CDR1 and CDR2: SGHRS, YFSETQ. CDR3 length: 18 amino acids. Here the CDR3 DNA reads TGCGCCAGCAGCTTGGTCTATGAAGGAAGAGGGCTGAACACTGAAGCTTTCTTT. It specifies CASSLVYEGRGLNTEAFF.

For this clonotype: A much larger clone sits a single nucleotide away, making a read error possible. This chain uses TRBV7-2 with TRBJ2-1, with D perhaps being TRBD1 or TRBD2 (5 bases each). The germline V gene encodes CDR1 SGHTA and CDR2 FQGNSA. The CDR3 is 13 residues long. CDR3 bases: TGTGCCAGCAGCCTAACCCCGATAGGGGAGCGGTTCTTC. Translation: CASSLTPIGERFF.

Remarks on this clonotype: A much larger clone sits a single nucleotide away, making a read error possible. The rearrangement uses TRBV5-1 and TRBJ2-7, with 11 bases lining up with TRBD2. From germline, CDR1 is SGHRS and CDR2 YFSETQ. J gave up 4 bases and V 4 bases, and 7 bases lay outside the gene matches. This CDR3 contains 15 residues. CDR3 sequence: CASSPGTSGRYEQYF. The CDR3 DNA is TGCGCCAGCAGCCCTGGCACTAGCGGGAGATACGAGCAGTACTTC.

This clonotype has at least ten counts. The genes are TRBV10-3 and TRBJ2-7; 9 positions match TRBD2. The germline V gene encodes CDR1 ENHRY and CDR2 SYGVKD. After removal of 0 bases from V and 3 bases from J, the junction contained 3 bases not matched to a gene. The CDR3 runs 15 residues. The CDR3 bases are TGTGCCATCAGTGAGTCGGCTAGCGGGAACTACGAGCAGTACTTC. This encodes CAISESASGNYEQYF.

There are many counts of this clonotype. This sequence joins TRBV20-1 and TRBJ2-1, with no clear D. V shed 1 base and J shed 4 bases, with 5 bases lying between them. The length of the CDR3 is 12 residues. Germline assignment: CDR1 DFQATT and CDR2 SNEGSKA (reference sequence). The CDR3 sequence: CSARVVYNEQFF. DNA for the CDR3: TGCAGTGCTAGAGTCGTTTACAATGAGCAGTTCTTC.

The CDR3 sequence is CASSLAGAGGGDTQYF. The CDR3 DNA reads as TGTGCCAGCAGCTTAGCGGGGGCGGGAGGAGGAGATACGCAGTATTTT. The V gene is TRBV7-6, the J gene TRBJ2-3, with TRBD2 identical over 8 bases. After removal of 0 bases from V and 5 bases from J, the junction contained 7 bases not matched to a gene. This CDR3 is built from 16 residues. CDR1 is SGHVS, CDR2 FNYEAQ, per germline.

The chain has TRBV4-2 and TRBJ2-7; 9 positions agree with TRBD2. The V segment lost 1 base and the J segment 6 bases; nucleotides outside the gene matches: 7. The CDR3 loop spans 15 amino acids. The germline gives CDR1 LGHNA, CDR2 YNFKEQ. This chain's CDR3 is CASSQGAGGRVEQYF. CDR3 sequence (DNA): TGTGCCAGCAGCCAAGGCGCGGGAGGGCGCGTCGAGCAGTACTTC.

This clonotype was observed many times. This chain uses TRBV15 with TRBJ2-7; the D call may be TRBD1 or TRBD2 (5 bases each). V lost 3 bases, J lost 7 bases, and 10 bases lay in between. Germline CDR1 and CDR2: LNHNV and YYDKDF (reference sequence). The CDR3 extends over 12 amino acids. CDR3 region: CATSSLGGEQYF. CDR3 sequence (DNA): TGTGCCACCAGCAGCCTTGGGGGTGAGCAGTACTTC.

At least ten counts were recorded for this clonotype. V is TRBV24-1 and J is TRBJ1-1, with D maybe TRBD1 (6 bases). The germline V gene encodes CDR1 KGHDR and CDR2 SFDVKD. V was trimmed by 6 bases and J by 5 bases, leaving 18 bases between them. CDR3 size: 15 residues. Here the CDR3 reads CATSSDSGAVTEAFF. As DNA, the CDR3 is TGTGCCACCAGTTCTGACTCGGGGGCGGTAACTGAAGCTTTCTTT.

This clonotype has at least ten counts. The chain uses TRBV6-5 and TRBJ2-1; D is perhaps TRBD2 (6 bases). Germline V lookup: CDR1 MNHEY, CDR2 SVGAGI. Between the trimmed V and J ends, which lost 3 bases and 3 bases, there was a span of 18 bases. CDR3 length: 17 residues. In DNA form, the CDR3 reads TGTGCCAGCAGTTATGGGGTGGAGGGGCCAAACTACAATGAGCAGTTCTTC. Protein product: CASSYGVEGPNYNEQFF.

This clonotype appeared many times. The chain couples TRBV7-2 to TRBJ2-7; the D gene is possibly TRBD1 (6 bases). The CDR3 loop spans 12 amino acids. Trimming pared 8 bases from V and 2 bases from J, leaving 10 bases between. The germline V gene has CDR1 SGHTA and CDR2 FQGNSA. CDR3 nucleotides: TGTGCCAGCCGCCAGGGGCCCTACGAGCAGTACTTC. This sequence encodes CASRQGPYEQYF.

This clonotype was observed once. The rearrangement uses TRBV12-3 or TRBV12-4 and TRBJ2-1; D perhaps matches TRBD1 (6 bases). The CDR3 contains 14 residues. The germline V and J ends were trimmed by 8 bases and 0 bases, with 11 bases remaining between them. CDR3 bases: TGTGCCAGCCTCCGGACAGACTCCTACAATGAGCAGTTCTTC. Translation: CASLRTDSYNEQFF.

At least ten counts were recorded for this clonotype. CDR3 sequence (DNA): TGCGCCAGCAGCCCCCAAACAGAGTTGAACACTGAAGCTTTCTTT. Protein: CASSPQTELNTEAFF. The chain is built from TRBV5-1 and TRBJ1-1, with no clear D. The CDR3 runs 15 residues. The germline gives CDR1 SGHRS, CDR2 YFSETQ. The V end lost 4 bases, the J end lost 0 bases, and 13 bases lay between the germline ends. The entire variable domain, with the rest obtained from reference TRBV5-1 and TRBJ1-1, is as follows: KAGVTQTPRYLIKTRGQQVTLSCSPISGHRSVSWYQQTPGQGLQFLFEYFSETQRNKGNFPGRFSGRQFSNSRSEMNVSTLELGDSALYLCASSPQTELNTEAFFGQGTRLTVV.

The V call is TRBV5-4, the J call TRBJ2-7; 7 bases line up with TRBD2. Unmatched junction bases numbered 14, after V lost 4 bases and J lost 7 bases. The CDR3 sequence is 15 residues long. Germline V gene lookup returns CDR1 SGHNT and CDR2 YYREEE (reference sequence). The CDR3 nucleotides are TGTGCCAGCAGCCCGGGGGGTGTCAGGGATGGAGAGCAGTACTTC. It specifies CASSPGGVRDGEQYF. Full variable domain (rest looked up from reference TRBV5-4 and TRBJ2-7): ETGVTQSPTHLIKTRGQQVTLRCSSQSGHNTVSWYQQALGQGPQFIFQYYREEENGRGNFPPRFSGLQFPNYSSELNVNALELDDSALYLCASSPGGVRDGEQYFGPGTRLTVT.

CDR3 amino acids: CASSVGWTNEQFF. The CDR3 nucleotides are TGTGCCAGCAGCGTAGGTTGGACCAATGAGCAGTTCTTC. The chain has TRBV9 and TRBJ2-1; no firm D call. V was pared by 0 bases and J by 6 bases, with 7 bases between. From germline, CDR1 is SGDLS and CDR2 YYNGEE. This CDR3 has 13 amino acids.

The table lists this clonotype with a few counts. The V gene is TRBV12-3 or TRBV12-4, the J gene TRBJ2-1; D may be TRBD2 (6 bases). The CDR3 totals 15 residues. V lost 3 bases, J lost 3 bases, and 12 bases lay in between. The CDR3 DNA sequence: TGTGCCAGCAGTTTTCTGGGTAGCGGCTACAATGAGCAGTTCTTC. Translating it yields CASSFLGSGYNEQFF.

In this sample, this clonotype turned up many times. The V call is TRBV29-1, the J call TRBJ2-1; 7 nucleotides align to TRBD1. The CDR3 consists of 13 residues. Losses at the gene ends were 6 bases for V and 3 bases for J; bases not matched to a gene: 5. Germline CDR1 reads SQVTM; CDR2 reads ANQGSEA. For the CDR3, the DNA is TGCAGCGTCAGACAGGGTCTCTACAATGAGCAGTTCTTC. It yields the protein CSVRQGLYNEQFF.

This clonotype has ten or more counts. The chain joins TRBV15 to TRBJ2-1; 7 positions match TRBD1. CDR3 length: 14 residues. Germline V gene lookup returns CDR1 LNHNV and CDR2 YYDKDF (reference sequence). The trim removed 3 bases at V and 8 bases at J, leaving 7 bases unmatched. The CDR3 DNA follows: TGTGCCACCAGCAGGCAACAGGGGCTTTATGAGCAGTTCTTC. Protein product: CATSRQQGLYEQFF.

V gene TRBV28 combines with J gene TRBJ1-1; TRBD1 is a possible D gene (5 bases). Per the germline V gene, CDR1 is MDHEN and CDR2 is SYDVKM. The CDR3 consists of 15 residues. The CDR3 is CSSSPHSGEATEAFF. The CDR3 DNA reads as TGTTCTAGCAGTCCCCACTCGGGGGAGGCCACTGAAGCTTTCTTT.

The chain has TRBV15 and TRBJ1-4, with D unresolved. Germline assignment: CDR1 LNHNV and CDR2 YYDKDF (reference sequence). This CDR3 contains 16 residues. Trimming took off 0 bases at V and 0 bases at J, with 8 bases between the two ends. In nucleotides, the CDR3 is TGTGCCACCAGCAGAGAAAGTCCTGCAACTAATGAAAAACTGTTTTTT. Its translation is CATSRESPATNEKLFF.

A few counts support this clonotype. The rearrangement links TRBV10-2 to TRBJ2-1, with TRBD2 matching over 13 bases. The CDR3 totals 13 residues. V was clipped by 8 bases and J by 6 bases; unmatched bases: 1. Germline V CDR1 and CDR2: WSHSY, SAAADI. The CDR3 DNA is TGCGCCAGCGGGACTAGCGGGACCAATGAGCAGTTCTTC. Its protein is CASGTSGTNEQFF.

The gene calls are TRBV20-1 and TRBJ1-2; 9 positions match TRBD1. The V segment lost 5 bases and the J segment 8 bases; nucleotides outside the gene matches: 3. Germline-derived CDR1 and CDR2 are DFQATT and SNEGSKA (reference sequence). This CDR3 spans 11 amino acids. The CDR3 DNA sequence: TGCAGTGCTTGGGACAGGGTCGGCTACACCTTC. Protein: CSAWDRVGYTF.

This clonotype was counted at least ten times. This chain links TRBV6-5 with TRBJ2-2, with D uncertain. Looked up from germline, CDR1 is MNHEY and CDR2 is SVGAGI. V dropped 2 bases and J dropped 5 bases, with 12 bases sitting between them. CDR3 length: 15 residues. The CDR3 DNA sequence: TGTGCCAGCAGTTACGCCTCCACATCTACCGGGGAGCTGTTTTTT. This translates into CASSYASTSTGELFF.